This TCR beta chain emerged from a study of cytomegalovirus exposure and HLA in healthy donors. Study findings and constraints: The authors confirmed in vitro that a few CMV-associated chains were specific for CMV antigens. A likely sequencing artifact accounted for one observed cluster of highly shared sequence variants. Reports indicated that the classifier achieved high specificity and sensitivity in diagnosing cytomegalovirus status.

The germline gives CDR1 SNHLY, CDR2 FYNNEI. The CDR3 runs 12 residues. V was pared by 6 bases and J by 9 bases, with 13 bases between. These donors, healthy bone marrow donors, were studied. To note about this clone: The antigen is unknown.

The PCR used 60 Vbeta and 13 Jbeta primers. The repertoire was sequenced with immunoSEQ multiplex PCR; TCRdb's copy has only in-frame clones and lacks some. The repertoire holds under 80,000 clones, with more than 70% as singletons. This clonotype was sampled from a woman aged 30 to 39 in good health and CMV-seronegative. Input material: PBMCs. The rearrangement links TRBV2 to TRBJ2-3; D is perhaps TRBD1 (5 bases). CDR3 DNA sequence: TGTGCCAGCAGACCCGACAGAGAAACGCAGTATTTT. As protein: CASRPDRETQYF.